This passage covers 3 T cell receptor beta chains from one sample sequenced in a study of T cell responses to AZD1222 COVID-19 vaccine. TCRdb's table, derived via immunoSEQ multiplex PCR, lists solely in-frame clones and lacks some. The sample has 120,000 or so clones, 90% seen once. Sequencing used peripheral blood, obtained on day 0 of MenACWY control vaccination. The receptors were gathered from an adult in good health.

The chain recombines TRBV5-1 with TRBJ2-5; tentative D call: TRBD2 (5 bases). V was pared by 2 bases and J by 0 bases, with 11 bases between. Per the germline V gene, CDR1 is SGHRS and CDR2 is YFSETQ. The CDR3 is 15 amino acids. CDR3 loop: CASSFASGNQETQYF. As DNA, the CDR3 is TGCGCCAGCAGCTTCGCATCCGGGAACCAAGAGACCCAGTACTTC.

The chain combines TRBV5-1 with TRBJ2-3; 7 bases agree with TRBD2. CDR1 and CDR2 (germline): SGHRS, YFSETQ. V gave up 2 bases and J gave up 4 bases; unmatched junction bases: 4. The CDR3 has 14 residues. DNA of the CDR3: TGCGCCAGCAGCTTCGGACTAGAGGCAGATACGCAGTATTTT. Amino acid sequence: CASSFGLEADTQYF. Combining the CDR3 with reference TRBV5-1 and TRBJ2-3 gives the whole variable domain KAGVTQTPRYLIKTRGQQVTLSCSPISGHRSVSWYQQTPGQGLQFLFEYFSETQRNKGNFPGRFSGRQFSNSRSEMNVSTLELGDSALYLCASSFGLEADTQYFGPGTRLTVL.

This clone was observed once. This rearrangement joins TRBV2 to TRBJ2-7; TRBD2 aligns across 8 bases. The CDR3 has 16 amino acids. V trimming: 2 bases; J trimming: 7 bases; junction bases outside the gene matches: 13. From germline, CDR1 is SNHLY and CDR2 FYNNEI. The CDR3 DNA sequence: TGTGCCAGCAGTGAAACGAGGGGACTAGGGGAGGGGGAGCAGTACTTC. Translation gives CASSETRGLGEGEQYF.